The TCR beta chain described here comes from a study of Graves' ophthalmopathy and Graves' hyperthyroidism. Germline V gene sequence: CDR1 LNHDA, CDR2 SQIVND (reference sequence). The junction had 6 bases not matched to a gene; V was cut back by 3 bases and J by 8 bases. This CDR3 contains 13 residues. This clonotype was seen ten or more times. TCR beta CDR3 amplification used RNA transcripts. HTBI-primed first-round RT-PCR preceded second-round multiplex PCR. TCRdb reprocessed the multiplex PCR reads via MiXCR and lists one record per CDR3 protein. The data show 900,000 to 1,200,000 distinct CDR3 sequences, 35% to 40% seen once.

The chain recombines TRBV19 with TRBJ1-1; 7 positions agree with TRBD1. Sequencing was done on a sample of peripheral blood or thyroid tissue (not recorded which). This clonotype was sampled from an adult man with Graves' hyperthyroidism. The CDR3 protein is CASSIQTGQEAFF. Written as DNA, the CDR3 is TGTGCCAGTAGTATTCAGACAGGGCAAGAAGCTTTCTTT. Based on the CDR3 plus reference TRBV19 and TRBJ1-1, the full variable domain is DGGITQSPKYLFRKEGQNVTLSCEQNLNHDAMYWYRQDPGQGLRLIYYSQIVNDFQKGDIAEGYSVSREKKESFPLTVTSAQKNPTAFYLCASSIQTGQEAFFGQGTRLTVV.